Listed below are T cell receptor beta chains from one sample, sequenced in a study of T cells after yellow fever vaccination. TCRdb ran MiXCR on the 5' RACE reads and lists one entry per CDR3 protein. The data show around 590,000 distinct CDR3 sequences, 9% to 15% seen once. The material sequenced was PBMCs, taken on the day of the yellow fever booster vaccination. These receptors were obtained from a man aged 30 to 39 who received the YFV17D yellow fever vaccine. Both conserved end residues are part of each CDR3. Each record gives: D gene, J gene, V gene, clone size, CDR3 protein, CDR3 DNA. D genes are given only for firm matches. Not all rows give a size; the values are once, few, many and, for expanded clones, a class.

d_gene: .; j_gene: TRBJ2-7; v_gene: TRBV2; abundance: .; CDR3aa: CASRSSGKTYEQYF; CDR3nt: TGTGCCAGCAGGAGTTCGGGAAAAACCTACGAGCAGTACTTC
d_gene: .; j_gene: TRBJ1-5; v_gene: TRBV6-2/TRBV6-3; abundance: .; CDR3aa: CARETGGGNQPQHF; CDR3nt: TGTGCCAGAGAGACGGGCGGAGGCAATCAGCCCCAGCATTTT
d_gene: TRBD2; j_gene: TRBJ2-5; v_gene: TRBV7-9; abundance: few; CDR3aa: CASSFSGTSVQETQYF; CDR3nt: TGTGCCAGCAGCTTCTCTGGGACTAGCGTCCAAGAGACCCAGTACTTC
d_gene: TRBD1; j_gene: TRBJ2-3; v_gene: TRBV5-1; abundance: few; CDR3aa: CASSLEVTGGQDTQYF; CDR3nt: TGCGCCAGCAGCTTGGAGGTGACAGGGGGCCAAGATACGCAGTATTTT
d_gene: .; j_gene: TRBJ2-1; v_gene: TRBV19; abundance: few; CDR3aa: CASKFQTNNEQFF; CDR3nt: TGTGCCAGTAAGTTCCAGACGAACAATGAGCAGTTCTTC
d_gene: .; j_gene: TRBJ2-7; v_gene: TRBV7-2; abundance: few; CDR3aa: CASSPDSVQYF; CDR3nt: TGTGCCAGCAGCCCTGACAGTGTCCAGTACTTC
d_gene: TRBD2; j_gene: TRBJ2-2; v_gene: TRBV12-3/TRBV12-4; abundance: many; CDR3aa: CASSYSSGNTGELFF; CDR3nt: TGTGCCAGCAGTTATTCTAGCGGAAACACCGGGGAGCTGTTTTTT
d_gene: TRBD1; j_gene: TRBJ2-1; v_gene: TRBV7-2; abundance: few; CDR3aa: CASSLAAGGVEQFF; CDR3nt: TGTGCCAGCAGCTTAGCCGCAGGGGGCGTTGAGCAGTTCTTC
d_gene: .; j_gene: TRBJ2-1; v_gene: TRBV7-9; abundance: .; CDR3aa: CASSQGPRGQFF; CDR3nt: TGTGCCAGCAGCCAAGGCCCCAGAGGGCAGTTCTTC
d_gene: .; j_gene: TRBJ2-2; v_gene: TRBV7-2; abundance: few; CDR3aa: CASSRTVSGELFF; CDR3nt: TGTGCCAGCAGCAGGACTGTCTCCGGGGAGCTGTTTTTT
d_gene: TRBD1; j_gene: TRBJ2-1; v_gene: TRBV20-1; abundance: .; CDR3aa: CSANLGTGGYNEQFF; CDR3nt: TGCAGTGCTAACCTCGGGACAGGTGGCTACAATGAGCAGTTCTTC
d_gene: TRBD1; j_gene: TRBJ2-7; v_gene: TRBV5-1; abundance: .; CDR3aa: CASSLATGGHYEQYF; CDR3nt: TGCGCCAGCAGCTTGGCGACAGGGGGTCACTACGAGCAGTACTTC
d_gene: .; j_gene: TRBJ1-4; v_gene: TRBV7-9; abundance: many; CDR3aa: CLSDRAGSTNEKLFF; CDR3nt: TGTCTATCTGACCGAGCAGGGTCAACTAATGAAAAACTGTTTTTT
d_gene: .; j_gene: TRBJ2-7; v_gene: TRBV29-1; abundance: few; CDR3aa: CSVVASARIGTYEQYF; CDR3nt: TGCAGCGTTGTGGCTAGTGCTCGGATAGGAACCTACGAGCAGTACTTC
d_gene: .; j_gene: TRBJ1-3; v_gene: TRBV4-2; abundance: few; CDR3aa: CASSQGRTTGNTIYF; CDR3nt: TGTGCCAGCAGCCAAGGTCGGACAACTGGAAACACCATATATTTT
d_gene: .; j_gene: TRBJ1-1; v_gene: TRBV7-9; abundance: few; CDR3aa: CASSYEYGQGSTEAFF; CDR3nt: TGTGCCAGCAGCTATGAATACGGGCAGGGGAGCACTGAAGCTTTCTTT
d_gene: TRBD1; j_gene: TRBJ2-7; v_gene: TRBV7-3; abundance: few; CDR3aa: CASSSGTGTTHEQYF; CDR3nt: TGTGCCAGCAGCTCCGGGACAGGGACGACTCACGAGCAGTACTTC
d_gene: TRBD2; j_gene: TRBJ2-3; v_gene: TRBV5-1; abundance: many; CDR3aa: CASSSTSGRTDTQYF; CDR3nt: TGCGCCAGCAGCTCTACTAGCGGGAGGACAGATACGCAGTATTTT
d_gene: .; j_gene: TRBJ2-3; v_gene: TRBV7-2; abundance: many; CDR3aa: CASSPIQGTDTQYF; CDR3nt: TGTGCCAGCAGTCCTATCCAGGGCACAGATACGCAGTATTTT
d_gene: TRBD1; j_gene: TRBJ2-1; v_gene: TRBV11-2; abundance: .; CDR3aa: CASSKDRDNEQFF; CDR3nt: TGTGCCAGCAGCAAGGACAGGGACAATGAGCAGTTCTTC
d_gene: TRBD1; j_gene: TRBJ2-2; v_gene: TRBV10-1; abundance: .; CDR3aa: CASSDRPGTATRTGELFF; CDR3nt: TGCGCCAGCAGTGACCGCCCCGGGACAGCCACTCGGACCGGGGAGCTGTTTTTT
d_gene: .; j_gene: TRBJ1-2; v_gene: TRBV3-1; abundance: few; CDR3aa: CASSRTAMDPSGYTF; CDR3nt: TGTGCCAGCAGCCGCACCGCAATGGATCCGTCGGGCTACACCTTC
d_gene: .; j_gene: TRBJ1-3; v_gene: TRBV6-1; abundance: few; CDR3aa: CASSLTRLRSGNTIYF; CDR3nt: TGTGCCAGCAGCCTAACCCGGCTCCGCTCTGGAAACACCATATATTTT
d_gene: .; j_gene: TRBJ2-3; v_gene: TRBV15; abundance: many; CDR3aa: CATSRGQNTDTQYF; CDR3nt: TGTGCCACCAGCAGAGGCCAGAACACAGATACGCAGTATTTT
d_gene: .; j_gene: TRBJ2-5; v_gene: TRBV12-3/TRBV12-4; abundance: .; CDR3aa: CASSSLGTYQETQYF; CDR3nt: TGTGCCAGCAGTTCATTGGGGACATATCAAGAGACCCAGTACTTC
d_gene: .; j_gene: TRBJ2-2; v_gene: TRBV20-1; abundance: few; CDR3aa: CSAREVTGELFF; CDR3nt: TGCAGTGCTAGAGAAGTCACCGGGGAGCTGTTTTTT
d_gene: .; j_gene: TRBJ2-7; v_gene: TRBV29-1; abundance: many; CDR3aa: CSVEDQADEQYF; CDR3nt: TGCAGCGTTGAAGATCAAGCGGACGAGCAGTACTTC
d_gene: TRBD1; j_gene: TRBJ1-6; v_gene: TRBV20-1; abundance: .; CDR3aa: CSARDSRGSYNSPLHF; CDR3nt: TGCAGTGCGAGGGACAGCCGTGGCTCCTATAATTCACCCCTCCACTTT
d_gene: TRBD1; j_gene: TRBJ2-7; v_gene: TRBV20-1; abundance: few; CDR3aa: CSASRRQGAPDEQYF; CDR3nt: TGCAGTGCTTCCAGGAGGCAGGGGGCGCCCGACGAGCAGTACTTC
d_gene: TRBD1; j_gene: TRBJ1-5; v_gene: TRBV12-3/TRBV12-4; abundance: few; CDR3aa: CASRKTGGNQPQHF; CDR3nt: TGTGCCAGCAGAAAGACAGGGGGGAATCAGCCCCAGCATTTT
d_gene: .; j_gene: TRBJ1-3; v_gene: TRBV4-3; abundance: many; CDR3aa: CASSQDRFSGNTIYF; CDR3nt: TGCGCCAGCAGCCAAGACCGTTTCTCTGGAAACACCATATATTTT
d_gene: TRBD2; j_gene: TRBJ2-3; v_gene: TRBV13; abundance: few; CDR3aa: CASSLRSGATDTQYF; CDR3nt: TGTGCCAGCAGCTTAAGGAGCGGGGCCACAGATACGCAGTATTTT
d_gene: TRBD1; j_gene: TRBJ2-7; v_gene: TRBV7-2; abundance: .; CDR3aa: CASSLAETGGYEQYF; CDR3nt: TGTGCCAGCAGCTTAGCGGAGACAGGGGGCTACGAGCAGTACTTC
d_gene: .; j_gene: TRBJ1-2; v_gene: TRBV7-9; abundance: few; CDR3aa: CASSLGIVRGERPGYTF; CDR3nt: TGTGCCAGCAGCTTAGGGATTGTACGGGGGGAGAGGCCCGGCTACACCTTC
d_gene: .; j_gene: TRBJ2-3; v_gene: TRBV5-1; abundance: .; CDR3aa: CASSLGSEGDTQYF; CDR3nt: TGCGCCAGCAGCTTGGGGTCTGAGGGAGATACGCAGTATTTT
d_gene: TRBD2; j_gene: TRBJ2-3; v_gene: TRBV14; abundance: few; CDR3aa: CASSLTFLAGAGDTQYF; CDR3nt: TGTGCCAGCAGCCTTACTTTTCTAGCGGGAGCGGGAGATACGCAGTATTTT
d_gene: TRBD1; j_gene: TRBJ2-1; v_gene: TRBV20-1; abundance: few; CDR3aa: CSASGTADSYNEQFF; CDR3nt: TGCAGTGCTAGTGGGACAGCAGACTCCTACAATGAGCAGTTCTTC
d_gene: .; j_gene: TRBJ2-1; v_gene: TRBV12-3/TRBV12-4; abundance: .; CDR3aa: CASSLSKWSGSYNEQFF; CDR3nt: TGTGCCAGCAGTTTATCCAAATGGAGTGGGTCTTACAATGAGCAGTTCTTC
d_gene: TRBD1; j_gene: TRBJ2-2; v_gene: TRBV12-3/TRBV12-4; abundance: many; CDR3aa: CASSRDSGELFF; CDR3nt: TGTGCCAGCAGCCGGGACAGCGGGGAGCTGTTTTTT
d_gene: .; j_gene: TRBJ2-1; v_gene: TRBV11-2; abundance: few; CDR3aa: CASTREGYEQFF; CDR3nt: TGTGCCAGCACTCGAGAAGGCTATGAGCAGTTCTTC
d_gene: .; j_gene: TRBJ2-4; v_gene: TRBV28; abundance: few; CDR3aa: CASSSTGGASNIQYF; CDR3nt: TGTGCCAGCAGTTCGACGGGGGGCGCGTCGAACATTCAGTACTTC
d_gene: TRBD2; j_gene: TRBJ2-5; v_gene: TRBV12-3/TRBV12-4; abundance: few; CDR3aa: CASTKVPGLASPGETQYF; CDR3nt: TGTGCCAGTACCAAGGTGCCGGGACTAGCGTCCCCAGGGGAGACCCAGTACTTC
d_gene: .; j_gene: TRBJ2-3; v_gene: TRBV6-1; abundance: few; CDR3aa: CASSDRVFTITQYF; CDR3nt: TGTGCCAGCAGTGACAGAGTCTTCACAATTACGCAGTATTTT
d_gene: TRBD1; j_gene: TRBJ2-5; v_gene: TRBV7-8; abundance: few; CDR3aa: CASSLEYPGQQETQYF; CDR3nt: TGTGCCAGCAGCTTGGAATATCCGGGACAGCAAGAGACCCAGTACTTC
d_gene: TRBD1; j_gene: TRBJ1-2; v_gene: TRBV5-5; abundance: many; CDR3aa: CASSRDRIYGYTF; CDR3nt: TGTGCCAGCAGCCGGGACAGGATCTATGGCTACACCTTC
d_gene: .; j_gene: TRBJ2-2; v_gene: TRBV7-2; abundance: many; CDR3aa: CASSLDRRVTGELFF; CDR3nt: TGTGCCAGCAGCTTAGATCGGCGGGTTACCGGGGAGCTGTTTTTT
d_gene: .; j_gene: TRBJ2-1; v_gene: TRBV19; abundance: few; CDR3aa: CARPLGSKIGQFF; CDR3nt: TGTGCCAGGCCCCTGGGCTCGAAAATTGGGCAGTTCTTC
d_gene: .; j_gene: TRBJ2-2; v_gene: TRBV7-9; abundance: .; CDR3aa: CASSHTSGRNTGELFF; CDR3nt: TGTGCCAGCAGCCATACCTCGGGACGGAACACCGGGGAGCTGTTTTTT
d_gene: .; j_gene: TRBJ2-5; v_gene: TRBV5-8; abundance: few; CDR3aa: CASSQLRSVGF; CDR3nt: TGTGCCAGCAGTCAACTACGTAGCGTGGGTTTC
d_gene: .; j_gene: TRBJ1-1; v_gene: TRBV28; abundance: few; CDR3aa: CASSESGYTEAFF; CDR3nt: TGTGCCAGCAGTGAATCAGGGTACACTGAAGCTTTCTTT
d_gene: .; j_gene: TRBJ2-4; v_gene: TRBV5-4; abundance: .; CDR3aa: CASSTDTQDIQYF; CDR3nt: TGTGCCAGCAGTACTGACACCCAGGACATTCAGTACTTC
d_gene: .; j_gene: TRBJ2-5; v_gene: TRBV7-2; abundance: .; CDR3aa: CASSLKRQESLTYF; CDR3nt: TGTGCCAGCAGCTTAAAGCGGCAGGAAAGTTTAACCTACTTC
d_gene: .; j_gene: TRBJ2-7; v_gene: TRBV24-1; abundance: few; CDR3aa: CATRLPTASYEQYF; CDR3nt: TGTGCCACCAGACTACCTACAGCATCCTACGAGCAGTACTTC
d_gene: TRBD2; j_gene: TRBJ2-7; v_gene: TRBV29-1; abundance: .; CDR3aa: CSVASGSPYYEQYF; CDR3nt: TGCAGCGTTGCTAGCGGGTCACCATACTACGAGCAGTACTTC